This TCR beta chain derives from a study of blood T cell repertoires in COVID-19. About the research overall: Spain, Italy and the United States supplied samples that represented acute and convalescent COVID-19. T cells, B-cell-depleted T cells, or PBMCs supplied cDNA or gDNA.

The CDR3 has 15 residues. CDR1 and CDR2 from the germline V gene are SGHRS and YFSETQ. Trimming stripped 4 bases from V and 6 bases from J, with 14 bases between. In the authors' workflow: Researchers report that nucleated cell counts were estimated from reference gene primer amplification. Clones were read by immunoSEQ multiplex PCR, and TCRdb kept only the in-frame ones, dropping some. V, J and clone size are those of that table, while D and trimming were read from the DNA. The data show 65,000 to 85,000 clones, 80% to 90% seen once. This TCR was recovered from a man aged 45-65 years with active COVID-19. Sequencing was carried out using peripheral blood. This chain connects TRBV5-1 to TRBJ1-6; D gene uncertain. The CDR3 DNA reads TGCGCCAGCAGCCGGGGTCTCGGGTCTAATTCACCCCTCCACTTT. Its translation is CASSRGLGSNSPLHF.